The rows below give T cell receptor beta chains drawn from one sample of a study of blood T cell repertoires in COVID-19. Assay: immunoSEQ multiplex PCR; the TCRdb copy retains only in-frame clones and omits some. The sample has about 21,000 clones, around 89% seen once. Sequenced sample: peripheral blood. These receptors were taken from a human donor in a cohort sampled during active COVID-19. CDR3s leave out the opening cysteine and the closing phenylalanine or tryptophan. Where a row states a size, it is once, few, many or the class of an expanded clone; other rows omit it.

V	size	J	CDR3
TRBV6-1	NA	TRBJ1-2	ASSEALDSVYGYT
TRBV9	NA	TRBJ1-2	ASSIHRERNYGYT
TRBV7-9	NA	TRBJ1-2	ASSLKGVGFYGYT
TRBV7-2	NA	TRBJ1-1	ASSLGRDTRKAF
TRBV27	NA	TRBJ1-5	ASSLRWGGDSNQPQH
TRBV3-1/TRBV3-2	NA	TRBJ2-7	ASSQEELAGGPGYEQY
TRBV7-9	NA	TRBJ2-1	ASSLDVRVGLQF
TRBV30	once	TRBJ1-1	AWTSGQGAEAF
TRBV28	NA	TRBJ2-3	ASSLPPDLTKTQY
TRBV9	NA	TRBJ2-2	ASSVAWEGTGELF
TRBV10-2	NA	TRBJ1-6	ASRDIKFHNSPLH
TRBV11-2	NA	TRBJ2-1	ASSRDSYNEQF
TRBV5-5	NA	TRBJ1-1	ASSLTPVAEAF
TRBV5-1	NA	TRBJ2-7	ASSLSASGSKPY
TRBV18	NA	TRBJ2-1	ASSPLRGWHEQF
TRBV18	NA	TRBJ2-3	ASSPGTGAADTQY
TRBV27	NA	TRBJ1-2	ASSLFGGAGYGYT
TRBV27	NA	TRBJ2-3	ASSLSQREVTDTQY
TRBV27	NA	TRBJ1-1	ASSLGGTGLVTEAF
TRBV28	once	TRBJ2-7	ASSLLAGPSYEQY
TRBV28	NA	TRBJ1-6	ASSLSSNSPLH
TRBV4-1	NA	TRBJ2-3	ASSQGRGLAGVTQY
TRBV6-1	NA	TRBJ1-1	ASSEFPPGWGTEAF
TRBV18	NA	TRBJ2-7	ASSPRDRGGYEQY
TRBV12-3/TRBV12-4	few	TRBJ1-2	ASSFEGDGYT
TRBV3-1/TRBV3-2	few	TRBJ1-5	ASSPGGGNQPQH
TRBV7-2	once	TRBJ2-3	ASSSGTSGIDTDTQY
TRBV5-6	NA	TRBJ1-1	ASSLAGRDTEAF
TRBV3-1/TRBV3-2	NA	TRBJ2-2	ASSHRGGVRGTGELF
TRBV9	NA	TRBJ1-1	ASSPGTGPGTEAF
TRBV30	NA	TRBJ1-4	AWSLQGDREKLF
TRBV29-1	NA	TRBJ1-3	SDWRSSGNTIY
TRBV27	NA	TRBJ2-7	ASSPTTGGFEQY
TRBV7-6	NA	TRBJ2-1	ASSAGTGWYNEQF
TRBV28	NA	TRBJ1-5	ASRGQGLGPQH
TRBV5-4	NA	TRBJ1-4	ASSKTGQGEKLF
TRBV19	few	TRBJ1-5	ASSAFLGGPQPQH
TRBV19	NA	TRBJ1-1	ASSIQTVNTEAF
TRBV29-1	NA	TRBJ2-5	SVPAEDRGLRIQETQY
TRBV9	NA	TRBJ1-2	ASSTNYGYT
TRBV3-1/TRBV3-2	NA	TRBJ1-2	ASSQGRPPGPYGYT
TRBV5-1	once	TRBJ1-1	ASSLEQGRTEAF
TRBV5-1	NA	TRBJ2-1	ASSALLAGYYNEQF
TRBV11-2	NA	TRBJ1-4	ASSKTGSPNEKLF
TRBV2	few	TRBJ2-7	AIQGQAGVSYEQY
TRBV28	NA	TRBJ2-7	ASVGTKAHEQY
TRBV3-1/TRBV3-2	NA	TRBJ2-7	ASSRGDHEQY
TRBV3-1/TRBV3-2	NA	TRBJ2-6	ASSQSRAGANVLT
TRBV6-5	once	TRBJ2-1	ASSLQGITYNEQF
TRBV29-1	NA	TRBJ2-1	SVARSGNEQF
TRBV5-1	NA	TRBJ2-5	ASSEGQSQETQY
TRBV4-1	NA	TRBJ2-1	ASSQGPWTGGNEQF
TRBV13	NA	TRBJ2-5	ASSLERGRGGETQY
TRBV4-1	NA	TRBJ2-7	ASSPETSGTGSYEQY
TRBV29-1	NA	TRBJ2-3	SVDSIAGDGADTQY
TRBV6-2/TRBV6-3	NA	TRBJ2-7	ASSHHTYEQY